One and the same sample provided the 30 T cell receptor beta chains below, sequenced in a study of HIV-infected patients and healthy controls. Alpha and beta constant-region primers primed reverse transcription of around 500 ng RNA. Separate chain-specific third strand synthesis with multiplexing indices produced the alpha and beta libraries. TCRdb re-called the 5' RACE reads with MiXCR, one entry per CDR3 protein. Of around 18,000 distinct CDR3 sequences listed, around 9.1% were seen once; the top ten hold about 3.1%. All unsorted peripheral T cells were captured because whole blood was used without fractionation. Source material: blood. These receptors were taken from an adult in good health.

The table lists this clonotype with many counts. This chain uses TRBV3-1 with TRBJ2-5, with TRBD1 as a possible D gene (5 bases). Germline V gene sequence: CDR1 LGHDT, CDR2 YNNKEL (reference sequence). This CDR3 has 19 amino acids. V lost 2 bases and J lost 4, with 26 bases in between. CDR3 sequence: CASSQSAQPDSLGRETQYF. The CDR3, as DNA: TGTGCCAGCAGCCAATCTGCCCAACCCGACAGTCTGGGTCGAGAGACCCAGTACTTC.

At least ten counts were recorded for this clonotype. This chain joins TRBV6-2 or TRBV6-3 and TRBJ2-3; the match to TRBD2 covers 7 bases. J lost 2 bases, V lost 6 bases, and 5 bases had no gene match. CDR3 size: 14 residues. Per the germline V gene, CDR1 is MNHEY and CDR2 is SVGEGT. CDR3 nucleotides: TGTGCCAGCAGCCCACGGGAGGCCACAGATACGCAGTATTTT. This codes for CASSPREATDTQYF.

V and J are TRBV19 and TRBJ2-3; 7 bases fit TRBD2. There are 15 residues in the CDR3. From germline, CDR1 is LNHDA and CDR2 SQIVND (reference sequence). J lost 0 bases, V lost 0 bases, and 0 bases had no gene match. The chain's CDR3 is CASSIDGRSTDTQYF. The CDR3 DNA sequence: TGTGCCAGTAGTATAGACGGGAGGAGCACAGATACGCAGTATTTT.

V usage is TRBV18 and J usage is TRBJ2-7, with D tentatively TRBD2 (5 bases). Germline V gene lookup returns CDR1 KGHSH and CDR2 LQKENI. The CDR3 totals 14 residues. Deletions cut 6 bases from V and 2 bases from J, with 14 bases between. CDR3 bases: TGTGCCAGCTCCCCCGGGATGGGTGCCTACGAGCAGTACTTC. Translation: CASSPGMGAYEQYF.

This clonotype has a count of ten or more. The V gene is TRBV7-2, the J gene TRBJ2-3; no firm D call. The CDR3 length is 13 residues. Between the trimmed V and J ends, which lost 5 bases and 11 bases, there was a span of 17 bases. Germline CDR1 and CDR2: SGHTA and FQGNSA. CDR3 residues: CASSEPGPSRQYF. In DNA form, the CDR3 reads TGTGCCAGCAGCGAACCCGGACCTTCGAGGCAGTATTTT.

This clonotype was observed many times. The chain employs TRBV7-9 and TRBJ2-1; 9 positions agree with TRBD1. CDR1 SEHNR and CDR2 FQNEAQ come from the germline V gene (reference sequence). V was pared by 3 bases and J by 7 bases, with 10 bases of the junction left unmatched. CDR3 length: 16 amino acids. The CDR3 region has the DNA TGTGCCAGCAGCTTGCTTACCGGGACAGGGTTGAATGAGCAGTTCTTC. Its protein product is CASSLLTGTGLNEQFF. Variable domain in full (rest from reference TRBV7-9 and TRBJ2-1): DTGVSQNPRHKITKRGQNVTFRCDPISEHNRLYWYRQTLGQGPEFLTYFQNEAQLEKSRLLSDRFSAERPKGSFSTLEIQRTEQGDSAMYLCASSLLTGTGLNEQFFGPGTRLTVL.

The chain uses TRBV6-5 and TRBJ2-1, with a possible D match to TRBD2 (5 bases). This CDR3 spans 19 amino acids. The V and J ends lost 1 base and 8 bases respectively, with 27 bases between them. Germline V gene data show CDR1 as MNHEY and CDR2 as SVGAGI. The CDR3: CASSYFPPRAVQGGDEQFF. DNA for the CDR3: TGTGCCAGCAGTTACTTCCCCCCCCGAGCGGTCCAAGGTGGGGATGAGCAGTTCTTC.

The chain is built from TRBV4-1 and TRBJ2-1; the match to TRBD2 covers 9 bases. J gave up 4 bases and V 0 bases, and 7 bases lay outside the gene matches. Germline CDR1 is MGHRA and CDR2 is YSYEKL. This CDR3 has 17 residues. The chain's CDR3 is CASSQDVTAGGYNEQFF. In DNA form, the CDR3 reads TGCGCCAGCAGCCAAGATGTAACGGCGGGAGGGTACAATGAGCAGTTCTTC.

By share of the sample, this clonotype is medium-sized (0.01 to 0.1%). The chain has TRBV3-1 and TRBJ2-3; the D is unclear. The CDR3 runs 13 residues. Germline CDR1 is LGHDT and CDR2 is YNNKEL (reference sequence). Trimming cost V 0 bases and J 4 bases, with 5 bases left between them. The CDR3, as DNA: TGTGCCAGCAGCCAAGAAATCTCAGATACGCAGTATTTT. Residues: CASSQEISDTQYF.

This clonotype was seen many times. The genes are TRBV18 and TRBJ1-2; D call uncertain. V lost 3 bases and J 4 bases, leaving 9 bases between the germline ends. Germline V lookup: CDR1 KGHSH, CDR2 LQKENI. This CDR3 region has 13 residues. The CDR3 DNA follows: TGTGCCAGCTCACCTCAGAGGTTCTATGGCTACACCTTC. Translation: CASSPQRFYGYTF.

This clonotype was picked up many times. The CDR3 here is CASSLESSYNEQFF. The CDR3 DNA reads as TGTGCCAGCAGCTTAGAGAGCTCCTACAATGAGCAGTTCTTC. V is TRBV11-2 and J is TRBJ2-1; no definite D call. The CDR3 covers 14 residues. V lost 0 bases to trimming and J lost 0 bases, with 3 bases between them. Germline CDR1 and CDR2: SGHAT and FQNNGV.

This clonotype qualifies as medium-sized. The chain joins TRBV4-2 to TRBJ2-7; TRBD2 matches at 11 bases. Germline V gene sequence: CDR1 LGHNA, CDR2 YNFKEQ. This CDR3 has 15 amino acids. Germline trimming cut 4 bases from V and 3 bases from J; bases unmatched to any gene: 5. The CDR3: CASSPTSGKGYEQYF. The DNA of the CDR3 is TGTGCCAGCAGCCCGACTAGCGGGAAAGGCTACGAGCAGTACTTC.

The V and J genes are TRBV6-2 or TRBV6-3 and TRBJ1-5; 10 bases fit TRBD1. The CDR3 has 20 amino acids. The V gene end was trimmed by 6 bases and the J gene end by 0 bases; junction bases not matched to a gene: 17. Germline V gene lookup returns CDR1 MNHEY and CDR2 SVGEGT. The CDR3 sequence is CASSVSIGTGALHSNQPQHF. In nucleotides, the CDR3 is TGTGCCAGCAGCGTAAGCATCGGGACAGGGGCCCTTCATAGCAATCAGCCCCAGCATTTT.

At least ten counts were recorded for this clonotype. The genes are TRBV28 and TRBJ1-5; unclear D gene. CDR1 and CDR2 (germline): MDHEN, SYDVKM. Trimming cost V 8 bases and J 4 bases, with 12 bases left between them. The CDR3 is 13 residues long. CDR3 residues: CASSLLGNQPQHF. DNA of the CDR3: TGTGCCAGCTCCCTCCTTGGGAATCAGCCCCAGCATTTT. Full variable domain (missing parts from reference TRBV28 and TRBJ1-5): DVKVTQSSRYLVKRTGEKVFLECVQDMDHENMFWYRQDPGLGLRLIYFSYDVKMKEKGDIPEGYSVSREKKERFSLILESASTNQTSMYLCASSLLGNQPQHFGDGTRLSIL.

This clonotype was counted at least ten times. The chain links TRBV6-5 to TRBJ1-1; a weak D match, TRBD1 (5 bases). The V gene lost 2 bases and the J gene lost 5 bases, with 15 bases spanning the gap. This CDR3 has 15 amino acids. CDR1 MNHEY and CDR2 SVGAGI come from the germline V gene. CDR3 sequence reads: CASSYLGAGGTEAFF. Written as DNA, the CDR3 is TGTGCCAGCAGTTACCTGGGAGCGGGGGGGACTGAAGCTTTCTTT.

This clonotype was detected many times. This CDR3 reads CASSMTGGIYEQYF. The CDR3 DNA reads TGTGCCAGTAGTATGACAGGGGGAATATACGAGCAGTACTTC. V is TRBV19 and J is TRBJ2-7, with 9 bases identical to TRBD1. Germline CDR1 and CDR2: LNHDA and SQIVND (reference sequence). This CDR3 region has 14 residues. Trimming at V came to 3 bases and at J to 4 bases, leaving 4 bases not matched to a gene. Full variable domain (outside the CDR3, taken from reference TRBV19 and TRBJ2-7): DGGITQSPKYLFRKEGQNVTLSCEQNLNHDAMYWYRQDPGQGLRLIYYSQIVNDFQKGDIAEGYSVSREKKESFPLTVTSAQKNPTAFYLCASSMTGGIYEQYFGPGTRLTVT.

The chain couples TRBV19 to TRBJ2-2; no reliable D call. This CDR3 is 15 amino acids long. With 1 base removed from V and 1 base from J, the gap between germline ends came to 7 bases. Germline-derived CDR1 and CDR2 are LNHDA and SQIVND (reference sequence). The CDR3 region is CASSIVPENTGELFF. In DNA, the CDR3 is TGTGCCAGTAGTATAGTCCCAGAGAACACCGGGGAGCTGTTTTTT.

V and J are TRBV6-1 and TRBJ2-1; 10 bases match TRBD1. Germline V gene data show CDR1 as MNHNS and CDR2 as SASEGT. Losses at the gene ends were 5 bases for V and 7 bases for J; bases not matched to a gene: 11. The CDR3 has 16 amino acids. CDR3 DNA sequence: TGTGCCAGCAGTTGGACAGGGGGTTTAAGGGAGAATGAGCAGTTCTTC. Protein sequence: CASSWTGGLRENEQFF.

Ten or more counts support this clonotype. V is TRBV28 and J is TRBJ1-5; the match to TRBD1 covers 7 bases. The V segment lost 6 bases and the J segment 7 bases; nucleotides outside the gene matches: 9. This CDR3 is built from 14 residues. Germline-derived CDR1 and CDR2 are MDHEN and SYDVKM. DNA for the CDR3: TGTGCCAGCAGAACACAGGGGTATGGGCAGCCCCAGCATTTT. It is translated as CASRTQGYGQPQHF.

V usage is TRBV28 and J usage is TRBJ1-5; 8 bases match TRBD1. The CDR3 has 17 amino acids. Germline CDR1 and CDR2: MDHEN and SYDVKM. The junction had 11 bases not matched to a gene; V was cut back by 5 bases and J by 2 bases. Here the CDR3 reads CASSVPQGGRGNQPQHF. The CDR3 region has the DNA TGTGCCAGCAGTGTACCACAGGGGGGAAGGGGCAATCAGCCCCAGCATTTT.

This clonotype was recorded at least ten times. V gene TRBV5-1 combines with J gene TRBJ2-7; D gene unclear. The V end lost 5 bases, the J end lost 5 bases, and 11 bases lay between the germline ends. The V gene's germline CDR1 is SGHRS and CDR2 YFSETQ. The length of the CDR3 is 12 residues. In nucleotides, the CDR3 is TGCGCCAGCAGTCTGGTGGGTGACGAGCAGTACTTC. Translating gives CASSLVGDEQYF.

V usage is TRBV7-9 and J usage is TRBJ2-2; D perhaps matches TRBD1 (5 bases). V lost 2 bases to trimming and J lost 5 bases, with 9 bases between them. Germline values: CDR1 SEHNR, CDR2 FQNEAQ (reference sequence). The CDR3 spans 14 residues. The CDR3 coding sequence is TGTGCCAGCAGCTTACAGGGTTTTACCGGGGAGCTGTTTTTT. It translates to CASSLQGFTGELFF.

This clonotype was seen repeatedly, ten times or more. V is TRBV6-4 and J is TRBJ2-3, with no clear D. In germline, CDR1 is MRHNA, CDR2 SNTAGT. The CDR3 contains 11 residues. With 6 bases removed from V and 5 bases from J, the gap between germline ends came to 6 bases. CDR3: CASRGRDTQYF. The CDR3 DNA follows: TGTGCCAGCAGAGGTCGAGATACGCAGTATTTT.

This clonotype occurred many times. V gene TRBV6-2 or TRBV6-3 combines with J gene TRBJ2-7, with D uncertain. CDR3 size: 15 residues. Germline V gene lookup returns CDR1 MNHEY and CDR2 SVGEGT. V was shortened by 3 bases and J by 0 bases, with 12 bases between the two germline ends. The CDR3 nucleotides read TGTGCCAGCAGTTATTGGCATGAGAGCTCCTACGAGCAGTACTTC. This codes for CASSYWHESSYEQYF.

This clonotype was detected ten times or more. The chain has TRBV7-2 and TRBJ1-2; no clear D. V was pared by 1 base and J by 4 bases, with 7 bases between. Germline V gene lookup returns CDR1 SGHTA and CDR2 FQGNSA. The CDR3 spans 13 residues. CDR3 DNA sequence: TGTGCCAGCAGCTTAGAATCCACCTATGGCTACACCTTC. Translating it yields CASSLESTYGYTF.

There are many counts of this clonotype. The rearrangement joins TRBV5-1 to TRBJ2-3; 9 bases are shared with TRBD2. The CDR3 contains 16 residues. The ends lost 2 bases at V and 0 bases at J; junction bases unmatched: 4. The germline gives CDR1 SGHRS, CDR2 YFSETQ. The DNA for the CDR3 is TGCGCCAGCAGCTTTAGCGGGAGAGGAAGCACAGATACGCAGTATTTT. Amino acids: CASSFSGRGSTDTQYF.

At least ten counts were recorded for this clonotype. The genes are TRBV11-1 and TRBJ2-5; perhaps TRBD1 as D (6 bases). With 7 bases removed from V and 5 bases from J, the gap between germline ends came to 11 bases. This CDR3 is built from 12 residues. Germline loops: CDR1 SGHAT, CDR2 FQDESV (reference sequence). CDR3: CASTGTLETQYF. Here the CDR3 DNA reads TGTGCCAGCACGGGGACACTGGAGACCCAGTACTTC.

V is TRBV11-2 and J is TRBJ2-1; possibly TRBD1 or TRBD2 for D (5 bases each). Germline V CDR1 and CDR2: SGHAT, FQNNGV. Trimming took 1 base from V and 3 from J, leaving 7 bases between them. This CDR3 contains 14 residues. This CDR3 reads CASSLGGNYNEQFF. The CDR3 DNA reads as TGTGCCAGCAGCTTAGGGGGGAACTACAATGAGCAGTTCTTC. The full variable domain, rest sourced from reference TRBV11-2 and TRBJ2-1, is EAGVAQSPRYKIIEKRQSVAFWCNPISGHATLYWYQQILGQGPKLLIQFQNNGVVDDSQLPKDRFSAERLKGVDSTLKIQPAKLEDSAVYLCASSLGGNYNEQFFGPGTRLTVL.

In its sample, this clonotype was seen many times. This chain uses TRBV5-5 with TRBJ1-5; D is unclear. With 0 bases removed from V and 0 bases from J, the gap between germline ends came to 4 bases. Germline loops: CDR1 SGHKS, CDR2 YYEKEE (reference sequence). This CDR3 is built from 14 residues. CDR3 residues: CASSLDGSNQPQHF. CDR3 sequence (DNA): TGTGCCAGCAGCTTGGATGGTAGCAATCAGCCCCAGCATTTT.

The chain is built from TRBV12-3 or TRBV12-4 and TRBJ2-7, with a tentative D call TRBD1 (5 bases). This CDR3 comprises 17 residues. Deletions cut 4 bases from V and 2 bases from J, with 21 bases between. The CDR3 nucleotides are TGTGCCAGCAGTTCCAGGGCGTTGGGTTCCAAGACCTACGAGCAGTACTTC. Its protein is CASSSRALGSKTYEQYF.